The entry below describes one T cell receptor beta chain. Its antigen is currently unknown. These data belong to a study of T cell responses to AZD1222 COVID-19 vaccine. Findings and caveats of the study: Two doses of AZD1222 preceded a rise in Spike-specific TCR breadth and depth. Of the AZD1222 recipients, only five to seven were seropositive at baseline. Scientists sampled the repertoires only once the peak T cell response had passed. Donors, mostly white British, included more females; clonal diversity was possibly underestimated.

The assay was immunoSEQ multiplex PCR, and TCRdb's table has in-frame clones only and misses some. The data hold approximately 140,000 clones, with about 92% observed a single time. The receptor comes from an adult in good health. Sequencing used peripheral blood, obtained on day 0 of AZD1222 vaccination.

In nucleotides, the CDR3 is TGCGCCAGCAGCTTGGGCCTATCCGCGGGGTCCTACGAGCAGTACTTC. As protein: CASSLGLSAGSYEQYF. The gene calls are TRBV5-1 and TRBJ2-7, with D possibly matching TRBD2 (6 bases). Between the trimmed V and J ends, which lost 0 bases and 1 base, there was a span of 14 bases. Per the germline V gene, CDR1 is SGHRS and CDR2 is YFSETQ. The CDR3 contains 16 residues.